One and the same sample provided the 28 T cell receptor beta chains below, sequenced in a study of OX40 agonist ivuxolimab in advanced cancers. The receptor library was made with the immunoSEQ multiplex PCR assay. Here the immuneACCESS table is served through TCRdb, limited to in-frame sequences with V and J called. Missing clones are a known gap in these copies; in checked studies unresolved V genes cover under half, and the rest lacks a known reason. This sample is represented by about 32,000 clones; roughly 81% of them were singletons. The leading ten clones occupy about 22% of the sample. The specimen was CD4+ or CD8+ T cells sorted from blood, collected in a trial of the OX40 agonist ivuxolimab. The receptors here all came from an adult with an advanced solid tumor such as melanoma, head and neck, liver or kidney cancer.

The chain carries TRBV5-4 and TRBJ1-2, with D possibly being TRBD1 (5 bases). The CDR3 is made up of 13 amino acids. Trimming pared 6 bases from V and 7 bases from J, leaving 16 bases between. CDR1 is SGHNT, CDR2 YYREEE, per germline (reference sequence). The DNA of the CDR3 is TGTGCCAGCACCTCGGGACCCTTGGGTGGCTACACCTTC. This gives the protein CASTSGPLGGYTF.

The chain uses TRBV7-9 and TRBJ1-1; D is possibly TRBD1 (5 bases). The CDR3 spans 14 residues. The V and J ends lost 5 bases and 1 base respectively, with 11 bases between them. The germline CDR1 and CDR2 sequences are SEHNR and FQNEAQ (reference sequence). Here the CDR3 DNA reads TGTGCCAGCAGCCTGGGGACGGGGAACACTGAAGCTTTCTTT. Translated: CASSLGTGNTEAFF.

The gene calls are TRBV30 and TRBJ1-3; D is undetermined. Trimming stripped 3 bases from V and 6 bases from J, with 9 bases between. Germline CDR1 reads GTSNPN; CDR2 reads SVGIG (reference sequence). The CDR3 is made up of 12 amino acids. The CDR3 is CAWSLGANTIYF. The CDR3 region has the DNA TGTGCCTGGAGCTTGGGCGCAAACACCATATATTTT.

This rearrangement joins TRBV7-3 to TRBJ2-7, with 13 bases identical to TRBD2. This CDR3 region has 16 residues. Trimming cost V 5 bases and J 0 bases; bases outside gene matches: 4. Germline-derived CDR1 and CDR2 are SGHTA and FQGTGA. In DNA, the CDR3 is TGTGCCAGCAGCCGGACTAGCGGGAGCCTCTCCTACGAGCAGTACTTC. Amino acids: CASSRTSGSLSYEQYF.

The chain joins TRBV18 to TRBJ2-5; D remains unclear. The V gene's germline CDR1 is KGHSH and CDR2 LQKENI. V shed 6 bases and J shed 5 bases, with 10 bases lying between them. This CDR3 contains 12 residues. In nucleotides, the CDR3 is TGTGCCAGCTCCCTTGGGCGGGAGACCCAGTACTTC. It encodes CASSLGRETQYF.

The V and J genes are TRBV28 and TRBJ1-1, with 9 bases lining up with TRBD1. The CDR3 sequence is 15 residues long. V lost 4 bases to trimming and J lost 10 bases; unmatched junction nucleotides: 13. Germline V lookup: CDR1 MDHEN, CDR2 SYDVKM. DNA of the CDR3: TGTGCCAGCAGTTACCGGGACAGGGTACTTGGTGGAGCTTTCTTT. It codes for CASSYRDRVLGGAFF. The variable domain in full, completed from reference TRBV28 and TRBJ1-1, reads DVKVTQSSRYLVKRTGEKVFLECVQDMDHENMFWYRQDPGLGLRLIYFSYDVKMKEKGDIPEGYSVSREKKERFSLILESASTNQTSMYLCASSYRDRVLGGAFFGQGTRLTVV.

The rearrangement uses TRBV7-2 and TRBJ2-3; D is unclear. CDR3 length equals 17 residues. Per the germline V gene, CDR1 is SGHTA and CDR2 is FQGNSA. Trimming pared 1 base from V and 6 bases from J, leaving 20 bases between. CDR3 nucleotide sequence: TGTGCCAGCAGCTTAGTACCCGTGAGCCAACACATGGATACGCAGTATTTT. Its translation: CASSLVPVSQHMDTQYF.

V and J are TRBV2 and TRBJ1-1; D unclear. V was cut by 8 bases and J by 4 bases, with 14 bases left in between. CDR1 and CDR2 from the germline V gene are SNHLY and FYNNEI. This CDR3 comprises 13 residues. The CDR3 DNA reads as TGTGCCAGCCTGGTTGAGGCGACCACTGAAGCTTTCTTT. Protein: CASLVEATTEAFF.

This clone was seen a single time. The gene calls are TRBV13 and TRBJ1-1; tentative D call: TRBD1 (5 bases). Germline assignment: CDR1 PRHDT and CDR2 FYEKMQ (reference sequence). Trimming took off 3 bases at V and 1 base at J, with 12 bases between the two ends. CDR3 size: 15 residues. Written as DNA, the CDR3 is TGTGCCAGCAGCTTGGCAGGGCCCAGGAACACTGAAGCTTTCTTT. This translates into CASSLAGPRNTEAFF.

The chain has TRBV5-1 and TRBJ2-6; TRBD1 matches 7 bases. The CDR3 is 15 amino acids. Germline V gene lookup returns CDR1 SGHRS and CDR2 YFSETQ. Trimming removed 4 bases from V and 1 base from J; junction bases left unmatched: 2. The CDR3 DNA reads TGCGCCAGCAGCACGGGACAGTCTGGGGCCAACGTCCTGACTTTC. Translating it yields CASSTGQSGANVLTF.

The chain links TRBV7-6 to TRBJ2-1, with D hard to call. V was trimmed by 1 base and J by 9 bases, leaving 10 bases between them. CDR1 and CDR2 from the germline V gene are SGHVS and FNYEAQ. This CDR3 is 13 amino acids long. CDR3 sequence: CASSLVGRTEQFF. In nucleotides, the CDR3 is TGTGCCAGCAGCTTAGTCGGGCGGACTGAGCAGTTCTTC.

The chain uses TRBV6-5 and TRBJ1-1; D unclear. The length of the CDR3 is 13 residues. CDR1 and CDR2 (germline): MNHEY, SVGAGI. V dropped 0 bases and J dropped 11 bases, with 13 bases sitting between them. This chain's CDR3 is CASSYSREFHAFF. CDR3 bases: TGTGCCAGCAGTTACTCCCGGGAATTCCACGCTTTCTTT.

This clone has only one observation. This chain links TRBV5-6 with TRBJ2-5; D is perhaps TRBD1 (6 bases). The CDR3 is 16 residues long. Germline V lookup: CDR1 SGHDT, CDR2 YYEEEE. The V end lost 4 bases, the J end lost 4 bases, and 20 bases lay between the germline ends. The CDR3 sequence is CASSLRQGKYRETQYF. In nucleotides, the CDR3 is TGTGCCAGCAGCCTCCGCCAGGGGAAATATCGAGAGACCCAGTACTTC.

This chain connects TRBV6-5 to TRBJ2-7; a possible D gene is TRBD1 (5 bases). Germline assignment: CDR1 MNHEY and CDR2 SVGAGI. Deletions cut 6 bases from V and 5 bases from J, with 17 bases between. This CDR3 is built from 14 residues. The CDR3 nucleotides read TGTGCCAGCAGCCGGACCAGGGTACGACACGAGCAGTACTTC. This translates into CASSRTRVRHEQYF.

This clone has just a few counts. The genes are TRBV28 and TRBJ1-4; D not certain. Germline loops: CDR1 MDHEN, CDR2 SYDVKM. Trimming stripped 6 bases from V and 12 bases from J, with 11 bases between. CDR3 length: 11 residues. The CDR3 nucleotides read TGTGCCAGCAGCCTCCGACGTGAACTGTTTTTT. Its translation is CASSLRRELFF.

The rearrangement links TRBV19 to TRBJ1-5, with unresolved D. Trimming stripped 5 bases from V and 0 bases from J, with 11 bases between. Germline CDR1 LNHDA, CDR2 SQIVND (reference sequence). This CDR3 contains 15 residues. CDR3 sequence (DNA): TGTGCCAGTAGTGCATACAGTGATAGCAATCAGCCCCAGCATTTT. As protein: CASSAYSDSNQPQHF.

The chain recombines TRBV6-6 with TRBJ1-3; no firm D call. Germline CDR1 reads MNHNY; CDR2 reads SVGAGI (reference sequence). This CDR3 contains 11 residues. Trimming left V 8 bases short and J 3 bases short, with 5 bases between. This CDR3 is CASSNGNTIYF. The CDR3 DNA reads as TGTGCCAGCTCCAATGGAAACACCATATATTTT.

The CDR3 DNA sequence: TGTGCCAGTAGTACAGGGGACACAGGCTACGAGCAGTACTTC. Translating gives CASSTGDTGYEQYF. This chain uses TRBV19 with TRBJ2-7; TRBD1 might be the D (6 bases). The CDR3 runs to 14 residues. Trimming took off 4 bases at V and 3 bases at J, with 13 bases between the two ends. Germline V gene sequence: CDR1 LNHDA, CDR2 SQIVND (reference sequence).

The genes are TRBV7-8 and TRBJ2-1; 8 nucleotides line up with TRBD2. The CDR3 loop spans 16 amino acids. CDR1 SGHVS and CDR2 FQNEAQ come from the germline V gene. J gave up 5 bases and V 7 bases, and 13 bases lay outside the gene matches. This CDR3 reads CASTSLAGLSHNEQFF. The DNA for the CDR3 is TGTGCCAGCACCTCCCTAGCGGGTTTGTCCCACAATGAGCAGTTCTTC.

The CDR3 reads CASSSQNTPSEQYF. The CDR3, as DNA: TGTGCCAGCAGTTCCCAAAATACCCCTAGCGAGCAGTACTTC. The chain joins TRBV27 to TRBJ2-7; D gene ambiguous. Trimming took off 4 bases at V and 6 bases at J, with 16 bases between the two ends. CDR3 length: 14 residues. The germline gives CDR1 MNHEY, CDR2 SMNVEV (reference sequence).

The V gene is TRBV4-2, the J gene TRBJ2-1; 11 positions agree with TRBD2. The CDR3 consists of 14 residues. Germline-derived CDR1 and CDR2 are LGHNA and YNFKEQ. V lost 6 bases, J lost 6 bases, and 4 bases stayed unmatched. Here the CDR3 reads CASRVAGGRNEQFF. CDR3 coding DNA: TGTGCCAGCAGAGTAGCGGGGGGGCGCAATGAGCAGTTCTTC.

The chain carries TRBV30 and TRBJ2-1; perhaps TRBD2 as D (6 bases). V gave up 3 bases and J gave up 11 bases, with 14 bases separating them. This CDR3 is 12 amino acids long. Germline-derived CDR1 and CDR2 are GTSNPN and SVGIG (reference sequence). The CDR3, as DNA: TGTGCCTGGAGCCCTAGCGCCCCAAAGCAGTTCTTC. Encoded protein: CAWSPSAPKQFF.

The chain links TRBV14 to TRBJ1-2, with D maybe TRBD1 (5 bases). Germline values: CDR1 SGHDN, CDR2 FVKESK. V lost 4 bases to trimming and J lost 4 bases, with 10 bases between them. CDR3 size: 13 residues. CDR3 DNA: TGTGCCAGCAGCCGAGACAGCTCCTATGGCTACACCTTC. Encoded protein: CASSRDSSYGYTF.

The rearrangement uses TRBV19 and TRBJ1-3; weak D call: TRBD1 (6 bases). The CDR3 loop spans 18 amino acids. V shed 6 bases and J shed 4 bases, with 25 bases lying between them. The V gene's germline CDR1 is LNHDA and CDR2 SQIVND (reference sequence). The CDR3 sequence is CASRLTLQGPMGGNTIYF. CDR3 in DNA: TGTGCCAGTAGACTAACCCTACAGGGCCCTATGGGAGGAAACACCATATATTTT. Full variable domain (rest looked up from reference TRBV19 and TRBJ1-3): DGGITQSPKYLFRKEGQNVTLSCEQNLNHDAMYWYRQDPGQGLRLIYYSQIVNDFQKGDIAEGYSVSREKKESFPLTVTSAQKNPTAFYLCASRLTLQGPMGGNTIYFGEGSWLTVV.

The DNA for the CDR3 is TGTGCCAGCAGCTCCCGGGACAGGGATGCGGAGTACTTC. Translated: CASSSRDRDAEYF. V and J are TRBV7-8 and TRBJ2-7; 9 nucleotides line up with TRBD1. The germline CDR1 and CDR2 sequences are SGHVS and FQNEAQ. The J segment lost 11 bases and the V segment lost 4 bases, leaving 9 bases of the junction unmatched. This CDR3 spans 13 amino acids.

CDR3 in amino acids: CASSLGSEHLLYF. The DNA for the CDR3 is TGTGCCAGCAGTTTAGGGTCTGAGCACCTTCTTTACTTC. The chain uses TRBV28 and TRBJ2-7; unclear D gene. The CDR3 runs 13 residues. V lost 2 bases and J lost 13, with 18 bases in between. Germline V CDR1 and CDR2: MDHEN, SYDVKM.

This chain joins TRBV7-9 and TRBJ2-1; D is unclear. V lost 3 bases and J lost 7, with 7 bases in between. The V gene's germline CDR1 is SEHNR and CDR2 FQNEAQ (reference sequence). CDR3 length: 12 residues. CDR3 DNA: TGTGCCAGCAGCTTCGGAAGTAATGAGCAGTTCTTC. Its protein is CASSFGSNEQFF.

This rearrangement joins TRBV27 to TRBJ2-1; no clear D gene. The CDR3 has 14 amino acids. CDR1 MNHEY and CDR2 SMNVEV come from the germline V gene (reference sequence). Deletions cut 5 bases from V and 8 bases from J, with 16 bases between. DNA for the CDR3: TGTGCCAGCAGTGGCGCCCAGCCGTCCCATGAGCAGTTCTTC. Its protein is CASSGAQPSHEQFF.